These 22 T cell receptor beta chains originate from one sample sequenced in a study of cytomegalovirus exposure and HLA in healthy donors. The PCR had 60 Vbeta and 13 Jbeta primers. Clones were sequenced by immunoSEQ multiplex PCR, and TCRdb holds only the in-frame ones, with some missing. This table has approximately 150,000 clones, approximately 80% appearing once. Source material: PBMCs. Every receptor here comes from a man under 40 in good health and CMV-seropositive.

CDR3 coding DNA: TGTGCCAGCCCCCCCCCGGGTCTTCGGACAGGGACCTACGAGCAGTACTTC. This translates into CASPPPGLRTGTYEQYF. The chain has TRBV28 and TRBJ2-7; 8 nucleotides agree with TRBD1. J lost 2 bases, V lost 8 bases, and 17 bases had no gene match. Germline V lookup: CDR1 MDHEN, CDR2 SYDVKM. This CDR3 is built from 17 residues.

The V gene is TRBV6-5, the J gene TRBJ1-2; D call uncertain. Trimming took 6 bases from V and 3 from J, leaving 11 bases between them. The CDR3 covers 13 residues. CDR1 and CDR2 from the germline V gene are MNHEY and SVGAGI. This CDR3 reads CASRTPADYGYTF. As DNA, the CDR3 is TGTGCCAGCAGGACACCTGCCGACTATGGCTACACCTTC.

The chain joins TRBV27 to TRBJ2-3; TRBD1 might be the D (5 bases). V dropped 2 bases and J dropped 0 bases, with 15 bases sitting between them. Germline CDR1 reads MNHEY; CDR2 reads SMNVEV (reference sequence). The CDR3 spans 17 residues. The CDR3 DNA follows: TGTGCCAGCAGTTTAAGGGGCCAGAGAACTAGCACAGATACGCAGTATTTT. Residues: CASSLRGQRTSTDTQYF.

The V gene is TRBV7-9, the J gene TRBJ2-2; D gene uncertain. The CDR3 sequence is 12 residues long. V gave up 5 bases and J gave up 7 bases, with 8 bases separating them. The germline CDR1 and CDR2 sequences are SEHNR and FQNEAQ (reference sequence). The CDR3 DNA is TGTGCCAGCAGCCCTCAGGACGGGGAGCTGTTTTTT. Its protein product is CASSPQDGELFF.

The chain joins TRBV10-3 to TRBJ2-7, with D possibly TRBD1 on 6 matching bases. Trimming removed 6 bases at V and 0 bases at J, with 9 bases between. In germline, CDR1 is ENHRY, CDR2 SYGVKD. The CDR3 consists of 13 residues. CDR3 amino acids: CAIRRTDSYEQYF. CDR3 DNA sequence: TGTGCCATCAGGAGGACAGACTCCTACGAGCAGTACTTC.

Comments on this clone: The same CDR3 arises from other DNA sequences in this sample as well. The chain employs TRBV5-1 and TRBJ2-7, with 7 positions matching TRBD1. The CDR3 is 13 amino acids. From germline, CDR1 is SGHRS and CDR2 YFSETQ. The V and J ends lost 4 bases and 4 bases, in that order; junction bases with no gene match: 5. The CDR3 sequence is CASSPTGEYEQYF. The DNA of the CDR3 is TGCGCCAGCAGCCCCACAGGGGAGTACGAGCAGTACTTC.

This chain connects TRBV4-3 to TRBJ2-1, with D possibly being TRBD2 (6 bases). CDR1 and CDR2 (germline): LGHNA, YSLEER. Deletions cut 1 base from V and 1 base from J, with 11 bases between. The CDR3 consists of 16 residues. DNA of the CDR3: TGCGCCAGCAGCCAAGGCCTAGCGACATCCTACAATGAGCAGTTCTTC. Its protein is CASSQGLATSYNEQFF.

This chain uses TRBV29-1 with TRBJ1-1, with 8 nucleotides matching TRBD1. Germline CDR1 reads SQVTM; CDR2 reads ANQGSEA. This CDR3 comprises 14 residues. J gave up 2 bases and V 5 bases, and 7 bases lay outside the gene matches. The CDR3 coding sequence is TGCAGCGTTACAGGACAGGGAGGAAACACTGAAGCTTTCTTT. It is translated as CSVTGQGGNTEAFF.

V and J are TRBV7-2 and TRBJ2-7, with D uncertain. Trimming stripped 1 base from V and 0 bases from J, with 7 bases between. Germline V CDR1 and CDR2: SGHTA, FQGNSA. This CDR3 has 14 residues. Here the CDR3 reads CASSLGQVSYEQYF. The CDR3 coding sequence is TGTGCCAGCAGCTTAGGGCAGGTCTCCTACGAGCAGTACTTC.

The J gene is TRBJ2-7, the V gene TRBV7-2; maybe TRBD2 (6 bases). The CDR3 consists of 14 residues. Germline V gene data show CDR1 as SGHTA and CDR2 as FQGNSA. The V end lost 5 bases, the J end lost 5 bases, and 16 bases lay between the germline ends. CDR3 sequence (DNA): TGTGCCAGCAGCAACGGACCCCCGGGGGACGAGCAGTACTTC. It specifies CASSNGPPGDEQYF.

The chain carries TRBV29-1 and TRBJ2-5; 7 nucleotides align to TRBD1. This CDR3 has 15 amino acids. J lost 6 bases, V lost 0 bases, and 10 bases had no gene match. Per germline, CDR1 SQVTM and CDR2 ANQGSEA. The CDR3: CSVEDLTGASQTQYF. DNA for the CDR3: TGCAGCGTTGAAGATCTCACAGGGGCGAGTCAGACCCAGTACTTC.

The CDR3 coding sequence is TGTGCCAGCAGTTCGGGACTAGCGGGGGCCCTGGTCACAGATACGCAGTATTTT. Translation gives CASSSGLAGALVTDTQYF. The chain has TRBV28 and TRBJ2-3; TRBD2 agrees at 14 bases. Germline-derived CDR1 and CDR2 are MDHEN and SYDVKM. The V gene end was trimmed by 4 bases and the J gene end by 2 bases; junction bases not matched to a gene: 8. The CDR3 loop spans 18 amino acids.

Here the CDR3 DNA reads TGTGCCAGCAGGGGAGGGCTAGCGGGGGGAGGAGAGACCCAGTACTTC. As protein: CASRGGLAGGGETQYF. This chain links TRBV7-2 with TRBJ2-5; 11 bases are a match to TRBD2. The trim removed 6 bases at V and 4 bases at J, leaving 10 bases unmatched. The length of the CDR3 is 16 residues. The germline V gene encodes CDR1 SGHTA and CDR2 FQGNSA.

The chain employs TRBV28 and TRBJ2-3; the match to TRBD1 covers 10 bases. From germline, CDR1 is MDHEN and CDR2 SYDVKM. The CDR3 is 13 residues long. J gave up 6 bases and V 5 bases, and 2 bases lay outside the gene matches. The CDR3 loop is CASSVGQGDTQYF. CDR3 nucleotides: TGTGCCAGCAGTGTGGGACAGGGGGATACGCAGTATTTT.

V usage is TRBV5-6 and J usage is TRBJ1-2, with D unresolved. The V end lost 0 bases, the J end lost 8 bases, and 8 bases lay between the germline ends. Germline-derived CDR1 and CDR2 are SGHDT and YYEEEE. The CDR3 has 12 residues. The CDR3 loop is CASSLVAVGYTF. The CDR3 DNA reads TGTGCCAGCAGCTTGGTGGCAGTCGGCTACACCTTC.

CDR3 amino acids: CAIKNPASYNSPLHF. CDR3 coding DNA: TGTGCCATCAAAAACCCCGCCAGCTATAATTCACCCCTCCACTTT. This chain uses TRBV10-3 with TRBJ1-6; D is unresolved. V lost 7 bases, J lost 3 bases, and 13 bases lay in between. Per the germline V gene, CDR1 is ENHRY and CDR2 is SYGVKD. CDR3 length equals 15 residues.

This sequence joins TRBV4-1 and TRBJ2-3, with TRBD1 identical over 12 bases. This CDR3 comprises 20 residues. Germline values: CDR1 MGHRA, CDR2 YSYEKL. J lost 2 bases, V lost 4 bases, and 16 bases had no gene match. The CDR3 nucleotides read TGCGCCAGCAGCCCTAAAGCGCCGGCTCCGGGACAGGGGGCCACAGATACGCAGTATTTT. The encoded protein is CASSPKAPAPGQGATDTQYF.

The V gene is TRBV2, the J gene TRBJ2-1, with 7 bases that match TRBD2. V lost 7 bases to trimming and J lost 8 bases; unmatched junction nucleotides: 8. This CDR3 comprises 13 residues. CDR1 SNHLY and CDR2 FYNNEI come from the germline V gene. For the CDR3, the DNA is TGTGCCAGCAACCTAGCGGCAAATTATGAGCAGTTCTTC. Translation: CASNLAANYEQFF.

This clone is a singleton in its sample. This chain joins TRBV6-5 and TRBJ1-5; TRBD1 is a possible D gene (5 bases). Germline CDR1 is MNHEY and CDR2 is SVGAGI. V was shortened by 2 bases and J by 4 bases, with 12 bases between the two germline ends. The CDR3 runs to 15 residues. Written as DNA, the CDR3 is TGTGCCAGCAGTTACCTGGGGGGGGGAAATCAGCCCCAGCATTTT. Protein product: CASSYLGGGNQPQHF.

This chain uses TRBV18 with TRBJ2-5; TRBD1 aligns across 10 bases. After removal of 4 bases from V and 4 bases from J, the junction contained 6 bases not matched to a gene. The CDR3 runs 15 residues. Germline CDR1 KGHSH, CDR2 LQKENI. CDR3 residues: CASSRSTGGLETQYF. CDR3 sequence (DNA): TGTGCCAGCTCACGATCGACAGGGGGCCTAGAGACCCAGTACTTC.

This clone came up once. V gene TRBV19 combines with J gene TRBJ2-5, with 9 bases fitting TRBD2. Losses at the gene ends were 4 bases for V and 14 bases for J; bases not matched to a gene: 5. This CDR3 is 11 amino acids long. The germline CDR1 and CDR2 sequences are LNHDA and SQIVND (reference sequence). The CDR3 DNA sequence: TGTGCCAGTAGTACAGCGGGGGGTCTTTACTTC. The encoded protein is CASSTAGGLYF.

The chain couples TRBV4-3 to TRBJ2-1, with TRBD2 matching over 9 bases. Per the germline V gene, CDR1 is LGHNA and CDR2 is YSLEER. CDR3 length: 14 amino acids. Germline trimming cut 0 bases from V and 10 bases from J; bases unmatched to any gene: 4. The DNA of the CDR3 is TGCGCCAGCAGCCAAGATCGCGGACTAGCGGAGCAGTTCTTC. This codes for CASSQDRGLAEQFF.